This T cell receptor (beta chain) stems from a study of blood T cell repertoires in COVID-19. On the study more broadly: Whether acute or convalescent, the COVID-19 samples came from the United States, Italy and Spain. PBMCs, B-cell-depleted T cells, or T cells provided the cDNA or gDNA that made up the material.

Repertoires were generated with immunoSEQ multiplex PCR, while TCRdb's copy carries only in-frame clones and drops some. The sample lists around 150,000 clones, just over 85% seen once, with 8% to 10% in the top ten. This CDR3 spans 15 amino acids. The V segment lost 6 bases and the J segment 5 bases; nucleotides outside the gene matches: 7. In germline, CDR1 is SNHLY, CDR2 FYNNEI. Sequenced material: peripheral blood. This TCR came from a man between 60 and 75 years old with acute or convalescent COVID-19. The genes are TRBV2 and TRBJ2-2, with 9 nucleotides matching TRBD2. The CDR3 region is CASSLSGGRTGELFF. The CDR3, as DNA: TGTGCCAGCAGCCTCAGCGGGGGGCGGACCGGGGAGCTGTTTTTT. Combining the CDR3 with reference TRBV2 and TRBJ2-2 gives the whole variable domain EPEVTQTPSHQVTQMGQEVILRCVPISNHLYFYWYRQILGQKVEFLVSFYNNEISEKSEIFDDQFSVERPDGSNFTLKIRSTKLEDSAMYFCASSLSGGRTGELFFGEGSRLTVL.